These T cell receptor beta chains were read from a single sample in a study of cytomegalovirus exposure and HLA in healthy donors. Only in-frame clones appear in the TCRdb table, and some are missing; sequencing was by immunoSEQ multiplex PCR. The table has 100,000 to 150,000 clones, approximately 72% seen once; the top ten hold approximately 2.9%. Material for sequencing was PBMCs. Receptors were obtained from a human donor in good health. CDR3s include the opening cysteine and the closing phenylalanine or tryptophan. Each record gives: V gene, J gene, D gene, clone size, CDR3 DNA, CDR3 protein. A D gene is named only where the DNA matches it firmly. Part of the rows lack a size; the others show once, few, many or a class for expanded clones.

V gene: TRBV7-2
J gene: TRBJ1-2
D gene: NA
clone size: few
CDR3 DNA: TGTGCCAGCAGCTCCACAGGGTTCACTAACTATGGCTACACCTTC
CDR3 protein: CASSSTGFTNYGYTF

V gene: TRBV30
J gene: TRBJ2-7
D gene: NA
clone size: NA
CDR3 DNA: TGTGCCTGGGGTGGGGCGGGGCCCCACGAGCAGTACTTC
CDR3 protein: CAWGGAGPHEQYF

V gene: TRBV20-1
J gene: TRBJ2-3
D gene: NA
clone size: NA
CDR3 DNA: TGCAGTGCCACTCGCACAGATACGCAGTATTTT
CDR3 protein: CSATRTDTQYF

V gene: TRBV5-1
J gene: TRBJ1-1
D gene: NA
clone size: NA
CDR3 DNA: TGCGCCAGCAGCCCCCAAGCCGGGAGGAACACTGAAGCTTTCTTT
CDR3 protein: CASSPQAGRNTEAFF

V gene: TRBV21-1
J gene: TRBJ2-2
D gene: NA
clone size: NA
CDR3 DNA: TGTGCCAGCACCACGACAGGGTTCGGGAACACCGGGGAGCTGTTTTTT
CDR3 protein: CASTTTGFGNTGELFF

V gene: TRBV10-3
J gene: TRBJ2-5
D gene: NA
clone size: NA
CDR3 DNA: TGTGCCATCAGATCCGGGACACACCAAGAGACCCAGTACTTC
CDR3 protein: CAIRSGTHQETQYF

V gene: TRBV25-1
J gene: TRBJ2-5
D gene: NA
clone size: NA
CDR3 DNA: TGTGCCAGCAGCGATTGGGTGCGGGGGCTCCAAGAGACCCAGTACTTC
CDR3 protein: CASSDWVRGLQETQYF

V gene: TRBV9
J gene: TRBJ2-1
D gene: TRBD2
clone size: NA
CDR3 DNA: TGTGCCAGCAGCGTGGGACTAGCGGGAGGGGGGGCCAATGAGCAGTTCTTC
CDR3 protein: CASSVGLAGGGANEQFF

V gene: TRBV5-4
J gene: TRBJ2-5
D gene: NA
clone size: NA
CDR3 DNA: TGTGCCAGCAGCTCCAGTGGGAGATCTGAGACCCAGTACTTC
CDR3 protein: CASSSSGRSETQYF

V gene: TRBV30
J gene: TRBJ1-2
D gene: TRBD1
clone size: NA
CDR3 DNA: TGTGCCTGGAGGATCCAGGGGGCGCAGAGCTATGGCTACACCTTC
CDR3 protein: CAWRIQGAQSYGYTF

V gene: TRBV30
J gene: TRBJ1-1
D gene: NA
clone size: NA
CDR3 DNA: TGTGCCTGGAGGCATATTTCCCGTGAGGCTTTCTTT
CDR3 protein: CAWRHISREAFF

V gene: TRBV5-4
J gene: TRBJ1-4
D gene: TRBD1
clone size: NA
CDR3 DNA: TGTGCCAGCAGCTTGGCTCCCCGAACAGGACAGGGTAATGAAAAACTGTTTTTT
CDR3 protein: CASSLAPRTGQGNEKLFF

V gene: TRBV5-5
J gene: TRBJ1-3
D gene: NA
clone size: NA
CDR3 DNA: TGTGCCAGCAGCTTGGCCGAGATCTCTGGAAACACCATATATTTT
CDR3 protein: CASSLAEISGNTIYF

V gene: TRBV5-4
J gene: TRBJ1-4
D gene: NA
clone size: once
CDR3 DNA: TGTGCCAGCCGAGACGGAGGCACAACTAATGAAAAACTGTTTTTT
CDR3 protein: CASRDGGTTNEKLFF

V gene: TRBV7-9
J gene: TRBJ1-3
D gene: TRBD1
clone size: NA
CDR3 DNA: TGTGCCAGCAGGGGTGACAGGGGATTTTTTGGAAACACCATATATTTT
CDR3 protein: CASRGDRGFFGNTIYF

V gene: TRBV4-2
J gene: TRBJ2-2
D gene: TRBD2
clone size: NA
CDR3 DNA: TGTGCCAGCAGCCTTCCACCGGGACTAGCGAACACCGGGGAGCTGTTTTTT
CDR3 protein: CASSLPPGLANTGELFF

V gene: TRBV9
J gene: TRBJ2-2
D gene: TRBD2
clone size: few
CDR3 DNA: TGTGCCAGCAGCGTAGAGTCGGGGGGCGGGGAGCTGTTTTTT
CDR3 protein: CASSVESGGGELFF

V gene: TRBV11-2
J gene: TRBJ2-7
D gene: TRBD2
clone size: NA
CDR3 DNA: TGTGCCAGCAGCTTAAGCTCCAGCGGGGGTTACGAGCAGTACTTC
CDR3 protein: CASSLSSSGGYEQYF

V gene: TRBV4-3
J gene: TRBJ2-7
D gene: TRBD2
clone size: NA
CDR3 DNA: TGCGCCAGCAGCCAAGCCCGGGGGGGCGCCTACGAGCAGTACTTC
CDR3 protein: CASSQARGGAYEQYF

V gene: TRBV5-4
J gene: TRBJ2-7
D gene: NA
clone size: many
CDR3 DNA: TGTGCCAGCAGCTTGGACAGGGCCTACGAGCAGTACTTC
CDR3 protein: CASSLDRAYEQYF

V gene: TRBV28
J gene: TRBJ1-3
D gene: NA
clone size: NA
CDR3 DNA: TGTGCCAGCAGTTTACTAGGTCCGGGGGGGCTTGGAAACACCATATATTTT
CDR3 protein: CASSLLGPGGLGNTIYF

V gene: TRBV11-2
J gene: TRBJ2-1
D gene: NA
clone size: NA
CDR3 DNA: TGTGCCAGCAGCTTGGGGGGGCCAACCTACAATGAGCAGTTCTTC
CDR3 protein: CASSLGGPTYNEQFF

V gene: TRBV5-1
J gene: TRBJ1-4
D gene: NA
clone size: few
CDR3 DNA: TGCGCCAGCAGCCGTAACGCGGTTACTAATGAAAAACTGTTTTTT
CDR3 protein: CASSRNAVTNEKLFF

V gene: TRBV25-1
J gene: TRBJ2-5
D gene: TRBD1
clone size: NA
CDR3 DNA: TGTGCCAGCAGTGGACGCACCCGGGACAGGGAACAAGAGACCCAGTACTTC
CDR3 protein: CASSGRTRDREQETQYF